The TCR beta chain under discussion was sequenced for a study of cytomegalovirus exposure and HLA in healthy donors. The PCR had 60 Vbeta and 13 Jbeta primers. Using immunoSEQ multiplex PCR, the repertoire was profiled, and TCRdb retains in-frame clones only, with some absent. The sample has around 140,000 clones, about 70% seen once. The receptor's source is a woman in her 40s in good health and CMV-seronegative. Sequencing was done on a sample of PBMCs.

CDR3 protein: CARSLAQGAQEQYF. The CDR3 bases are TGTGCCAGAAGCTTGGCACAGGGGGCACAGGAGCAGTACTTC. This chain connects TRBV5-3 to TRBJ2-7; 9 nucleotides line up with TRBD1. TRBV5-3 counts as an open reading frame of uncertain function. With V trimmed by 0 bases and J by 7 bases, 5 bases remained unmatched. The CDR3 consists of 14 residues.